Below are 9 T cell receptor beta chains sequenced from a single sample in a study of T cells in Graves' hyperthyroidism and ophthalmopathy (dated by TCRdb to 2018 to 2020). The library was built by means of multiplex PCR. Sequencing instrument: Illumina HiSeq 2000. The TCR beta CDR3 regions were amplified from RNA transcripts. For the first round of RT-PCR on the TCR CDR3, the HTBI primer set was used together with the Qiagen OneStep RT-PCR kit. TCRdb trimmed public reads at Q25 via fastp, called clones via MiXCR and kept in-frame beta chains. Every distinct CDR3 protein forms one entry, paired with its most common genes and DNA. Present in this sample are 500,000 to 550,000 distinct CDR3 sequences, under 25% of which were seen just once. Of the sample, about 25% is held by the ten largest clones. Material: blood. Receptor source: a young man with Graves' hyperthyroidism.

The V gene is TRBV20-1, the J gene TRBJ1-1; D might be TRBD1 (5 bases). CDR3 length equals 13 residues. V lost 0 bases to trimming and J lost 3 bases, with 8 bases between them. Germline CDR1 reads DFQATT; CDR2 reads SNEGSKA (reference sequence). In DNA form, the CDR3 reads TGCAGTGCTAGAGACGGGGGAGACACTGAAGCTTTCTTT. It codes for CSARDGGDTEAFF.

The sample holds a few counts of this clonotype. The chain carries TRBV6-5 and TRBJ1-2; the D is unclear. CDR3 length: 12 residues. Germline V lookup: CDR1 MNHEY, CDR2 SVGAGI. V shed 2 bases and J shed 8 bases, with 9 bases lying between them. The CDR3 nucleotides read TGTGCCAGCAGTTACAAATTTGGGGGCTACACCTTC. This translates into CASSYKFGGYTF.

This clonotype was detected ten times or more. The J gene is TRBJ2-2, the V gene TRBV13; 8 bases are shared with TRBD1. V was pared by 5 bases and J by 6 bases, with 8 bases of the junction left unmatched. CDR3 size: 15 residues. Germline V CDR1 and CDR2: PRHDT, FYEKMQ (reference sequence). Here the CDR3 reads CASSHGTGSSGELFF. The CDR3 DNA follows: TGTGCCAGCAGCCATGGGACAGGTAGTTCCGGGGAGCTGTTTTTT.

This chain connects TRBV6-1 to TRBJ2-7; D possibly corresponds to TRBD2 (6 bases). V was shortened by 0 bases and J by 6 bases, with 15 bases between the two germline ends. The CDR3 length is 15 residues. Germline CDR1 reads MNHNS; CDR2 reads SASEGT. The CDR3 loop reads CASSEAGGVRVEQYF. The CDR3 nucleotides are TGTGCCAGCAGTGAAGCTGGAGGGGTGCGAGTCGAGCAGTACTTC.

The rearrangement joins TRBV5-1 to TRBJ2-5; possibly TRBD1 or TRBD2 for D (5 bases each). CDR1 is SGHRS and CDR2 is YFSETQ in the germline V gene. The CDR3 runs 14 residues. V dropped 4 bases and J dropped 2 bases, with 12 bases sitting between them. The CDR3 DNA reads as TGCGCCAGCAGCCATGGGACGGTGCAAGAGACCCAGTACTTC. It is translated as CASSHGTVQETQYF.

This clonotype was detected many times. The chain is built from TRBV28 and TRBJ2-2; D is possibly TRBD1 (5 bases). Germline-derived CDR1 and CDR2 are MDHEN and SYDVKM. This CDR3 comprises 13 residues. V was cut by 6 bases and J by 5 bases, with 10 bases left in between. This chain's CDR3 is CASRTRDTGELFF. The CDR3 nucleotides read TGTGCCAGCAGAACCAGGGATACCGGGGAGCTGTTTTTT.

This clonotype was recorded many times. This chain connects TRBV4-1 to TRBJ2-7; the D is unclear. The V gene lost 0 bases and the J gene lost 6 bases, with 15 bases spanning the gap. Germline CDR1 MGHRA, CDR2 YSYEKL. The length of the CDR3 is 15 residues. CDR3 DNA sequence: TGCGCCAGCAGCCAAGAACCTCACTACTCGGGCGAGCAGTACTTC. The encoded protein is CASSQEPHYSGEQYF.

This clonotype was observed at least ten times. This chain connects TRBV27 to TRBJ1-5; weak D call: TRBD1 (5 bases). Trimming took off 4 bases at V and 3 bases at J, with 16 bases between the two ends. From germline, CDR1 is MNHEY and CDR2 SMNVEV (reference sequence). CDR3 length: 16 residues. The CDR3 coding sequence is TGTGCCAGCAGTTCACTAGGGGAGGTGGACAATCAGCCCCAGCATTTT. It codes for CASSSLGEVDNQPQHF.

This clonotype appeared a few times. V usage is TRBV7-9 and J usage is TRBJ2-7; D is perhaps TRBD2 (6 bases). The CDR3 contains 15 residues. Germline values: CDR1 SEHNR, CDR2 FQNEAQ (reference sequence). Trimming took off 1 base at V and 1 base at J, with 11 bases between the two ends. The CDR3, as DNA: TGTGCCAGCAGCTTAGAGCGGGCCTCATCCTACGAGCAGTACTTC. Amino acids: CASSLERASSYEQYF.